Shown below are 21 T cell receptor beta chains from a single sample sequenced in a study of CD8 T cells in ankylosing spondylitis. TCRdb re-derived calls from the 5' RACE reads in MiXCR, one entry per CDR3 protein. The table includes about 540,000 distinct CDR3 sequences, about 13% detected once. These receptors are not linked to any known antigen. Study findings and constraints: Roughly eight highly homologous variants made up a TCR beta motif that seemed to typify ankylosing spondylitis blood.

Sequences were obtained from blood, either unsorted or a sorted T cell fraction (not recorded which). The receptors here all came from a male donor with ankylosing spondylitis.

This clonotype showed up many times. CDR3 loop: CASSLWRGVGSTDTQYF. Here the CDR3 DNA reads TGTGCCAGCAGTTTATGGAGAGGCGTTGGGAGCACAGATACGCAGTATTTT. This chain connects TRBV12-3 or TRBV12-4 to TRBJ2-3; D gene unclear. The CDR3 runs 17 residues. The germline V and J ends were trimmed by 2 bases and 0 bases, with 15 bases remaining between them.

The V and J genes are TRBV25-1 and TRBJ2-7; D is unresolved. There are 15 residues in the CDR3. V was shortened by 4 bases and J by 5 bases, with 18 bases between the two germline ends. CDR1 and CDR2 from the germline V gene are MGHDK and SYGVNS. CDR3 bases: TGTGCCAGCAGTGCCCCATTAGCTAGTTCTCACGAGCAGTACTTC. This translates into CASSAPLASSHEQYF.

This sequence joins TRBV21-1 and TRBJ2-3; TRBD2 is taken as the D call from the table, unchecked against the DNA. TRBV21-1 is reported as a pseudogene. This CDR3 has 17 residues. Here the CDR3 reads CASSKGMGRGSTDTQYF. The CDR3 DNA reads TGTGCCAGCAGCAAAGGGATGGGCCGCGGGAGCACAGATACGCAGTATTTT.

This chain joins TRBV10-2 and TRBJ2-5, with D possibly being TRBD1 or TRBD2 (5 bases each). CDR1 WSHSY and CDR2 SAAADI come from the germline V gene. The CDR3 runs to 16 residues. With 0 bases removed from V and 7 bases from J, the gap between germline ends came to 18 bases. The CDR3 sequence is CASSESRVGTPGTQYF. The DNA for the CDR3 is TGCGCCAGCAGTGAGTCGAGAGTTGGGACCCCGGGGACCCAGTACTTC.

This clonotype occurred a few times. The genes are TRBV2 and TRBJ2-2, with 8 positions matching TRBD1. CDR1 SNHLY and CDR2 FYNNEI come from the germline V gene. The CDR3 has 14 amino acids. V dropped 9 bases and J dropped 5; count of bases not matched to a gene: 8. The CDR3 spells CASRSRTGTGELFF. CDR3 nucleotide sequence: TGTGCCAGTAGGAGCCGGACAGGGACCGGGGAGCTGTTTTTT.

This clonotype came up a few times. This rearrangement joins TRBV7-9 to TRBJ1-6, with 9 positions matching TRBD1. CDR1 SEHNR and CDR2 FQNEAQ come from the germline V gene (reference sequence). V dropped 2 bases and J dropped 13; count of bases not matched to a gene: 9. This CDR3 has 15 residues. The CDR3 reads CASSLHGDRGRPLHF. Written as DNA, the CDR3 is TGTGCCAGCAGCTTACATGGCGACAGGGGGAGGCCCCTCCACTTT. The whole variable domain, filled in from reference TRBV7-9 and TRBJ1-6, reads DTGVSQNPRHKITKRGQNVTFRCDPISEHNRLYWYRQTLGQGPEFLTYFQNEAQLEKSRLLSDRFSAERPKGSFSTLEIQRTEQGDSAMYLCASSLHGDRGRPLHFGNGTRLTVT.

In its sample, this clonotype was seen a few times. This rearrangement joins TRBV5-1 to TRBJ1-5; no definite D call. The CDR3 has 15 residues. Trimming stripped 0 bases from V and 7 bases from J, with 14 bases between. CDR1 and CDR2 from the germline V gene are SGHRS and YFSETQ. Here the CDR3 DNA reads TGCGCCAGCAGCTTGGACGGAGGAAGGGAGCAGCCCCAGCATTTT. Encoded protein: CASSLDGGREQPQHF.

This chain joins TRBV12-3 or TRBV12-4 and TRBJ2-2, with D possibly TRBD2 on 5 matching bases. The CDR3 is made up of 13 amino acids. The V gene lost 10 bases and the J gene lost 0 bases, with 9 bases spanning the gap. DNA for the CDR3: TGTGCCACCTTGAGGGCGAACACCGGGGAGCTGTTTTTT. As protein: CATLRANTGELFF.

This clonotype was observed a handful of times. The CDR3 DNA sequence: TGTGCCAGCAGCCACGCCGACAGGGGGCTAGGTGAAAAACTGTTTTTT. It specifies CASSHADRGLGEKLFF. V and J are TRBV3-1 and TRBJ1-4; 10 bases are shared with TRBD1. Trimming removed 3 bases from V and 7 bases from J; junction bases left unmatched: 8. The CDR3 is 16 amino acids. Germline CDR1 LGHDT, CDR2 YNNKEL (reference sequence).

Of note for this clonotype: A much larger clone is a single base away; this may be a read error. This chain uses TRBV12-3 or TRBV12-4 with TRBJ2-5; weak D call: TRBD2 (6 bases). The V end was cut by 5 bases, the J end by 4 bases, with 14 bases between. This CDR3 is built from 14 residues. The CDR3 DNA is TGTGCCAGCAGTACTAGCAGGACGGGAGAGACCCAGTACTTC. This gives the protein CASSTSRTGETQYF.

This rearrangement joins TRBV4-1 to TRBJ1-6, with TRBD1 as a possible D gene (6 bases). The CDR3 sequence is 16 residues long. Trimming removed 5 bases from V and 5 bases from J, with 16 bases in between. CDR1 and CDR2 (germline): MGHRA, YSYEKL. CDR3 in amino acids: CASSFPERGNNSPLHF. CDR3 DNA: TGCGCCAGCAGCTTCCCGGAGAGGGGGAATAATTCACCCCTCCACTTT.

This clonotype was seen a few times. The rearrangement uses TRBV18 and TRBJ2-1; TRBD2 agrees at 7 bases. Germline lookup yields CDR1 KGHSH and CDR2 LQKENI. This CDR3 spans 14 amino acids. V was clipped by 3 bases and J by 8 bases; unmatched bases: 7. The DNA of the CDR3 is TGTGCCAGCTCACCGGCGGGAGCCGGCGATGAGCAGTTCTTC. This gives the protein CASSPAGAGDEQFF.

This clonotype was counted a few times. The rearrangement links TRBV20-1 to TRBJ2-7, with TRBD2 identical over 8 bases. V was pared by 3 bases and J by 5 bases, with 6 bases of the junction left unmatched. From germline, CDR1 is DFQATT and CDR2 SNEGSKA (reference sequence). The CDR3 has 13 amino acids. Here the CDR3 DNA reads TGCAGTGCTAGTGCGGGAGGACGGGACGAGCAGTACGTC. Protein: CSASAGGRDEQYV.

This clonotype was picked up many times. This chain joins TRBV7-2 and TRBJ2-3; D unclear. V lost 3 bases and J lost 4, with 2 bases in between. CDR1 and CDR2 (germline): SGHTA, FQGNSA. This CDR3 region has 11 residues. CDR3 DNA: TGTGCCAGCAGCTTTTCAGATACGCAGTATTTT. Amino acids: CASSFSDTQYF.

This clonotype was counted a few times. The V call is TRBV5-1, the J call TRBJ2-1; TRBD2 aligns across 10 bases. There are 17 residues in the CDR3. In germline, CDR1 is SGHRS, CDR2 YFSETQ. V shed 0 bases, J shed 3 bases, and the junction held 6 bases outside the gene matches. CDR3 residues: CASSLGTSGYYYNEQFF. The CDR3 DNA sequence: TGCGCCAGCAGCTTGGGGACTAGCGGATATTACTACAATGAGCAGTTCTTC.

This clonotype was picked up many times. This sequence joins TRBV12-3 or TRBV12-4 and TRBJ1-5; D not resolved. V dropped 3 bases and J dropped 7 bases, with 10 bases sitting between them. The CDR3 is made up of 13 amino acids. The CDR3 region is CASSFNGEQPQHF. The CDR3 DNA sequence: TGTGCCAGCAGTTTTAATGGGGAACAGCCCCAGCATTTT.

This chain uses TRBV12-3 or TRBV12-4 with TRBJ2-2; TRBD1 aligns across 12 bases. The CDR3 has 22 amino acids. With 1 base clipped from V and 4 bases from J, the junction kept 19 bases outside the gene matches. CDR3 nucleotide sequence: TGTGCCAGCAGTTTAGATCTGGGGACAGGGGGCCTAGCGGGAGTCGGCACCGGGGAGCTGTTTTTT. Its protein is CASSLDLGTGGLAGVGTGELFF.

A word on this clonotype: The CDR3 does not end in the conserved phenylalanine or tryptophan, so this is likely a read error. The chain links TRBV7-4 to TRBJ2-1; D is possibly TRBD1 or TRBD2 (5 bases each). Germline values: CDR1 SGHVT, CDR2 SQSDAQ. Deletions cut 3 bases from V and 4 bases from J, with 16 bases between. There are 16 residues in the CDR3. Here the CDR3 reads CASSFLGDGKYNEQFL. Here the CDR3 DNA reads TGTGCCAGCAGCTTTCTGGGGGACGGCAAGTACAATGAGCAGTTCCTC.

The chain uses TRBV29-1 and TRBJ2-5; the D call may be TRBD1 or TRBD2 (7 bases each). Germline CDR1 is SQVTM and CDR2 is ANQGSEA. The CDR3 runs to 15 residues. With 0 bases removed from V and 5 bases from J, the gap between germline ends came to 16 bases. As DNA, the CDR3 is TGCAGCGTTGAAGATCTGGGAGGGGGCAGCGAGACCCAGTACTTC. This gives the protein CSVEDLGGGSETQYF. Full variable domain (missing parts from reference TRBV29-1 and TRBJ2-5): SAVISQKPSRDICQRGTSLTIQCQVDSQVTMMFWYRQQPGQSLTLIATANQGSEATYESGFVIDKFPISRPNLTFSTLTVSNMSPEDSSIYLCSVEDLGGGSETQYFGPGTRLLVL.

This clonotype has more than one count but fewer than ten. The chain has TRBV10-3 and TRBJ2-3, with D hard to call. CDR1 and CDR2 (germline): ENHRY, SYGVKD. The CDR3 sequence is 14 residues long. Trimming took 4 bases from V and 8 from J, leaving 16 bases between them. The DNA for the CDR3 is TGTGCCATCAGTGTAGAAGGGTCAGCCAGTACGCAGTATTTT. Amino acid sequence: CAISVEGSASTQYF.

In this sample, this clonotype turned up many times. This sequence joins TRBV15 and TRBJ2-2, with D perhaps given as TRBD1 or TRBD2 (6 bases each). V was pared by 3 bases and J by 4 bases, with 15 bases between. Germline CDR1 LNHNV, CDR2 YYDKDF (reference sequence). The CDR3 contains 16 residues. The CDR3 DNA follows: TGTGCCACCAGCAGGGACTACAGGGTGTCCACCGGGGAGCTGTTTTTT. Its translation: CATSRDYRVSTGELFF. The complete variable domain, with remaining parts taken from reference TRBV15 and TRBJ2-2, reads DAMVIQNPRYQVTQFGKPVTLSCSQTLNHNVMYWYQQKSSQAPKLLFHYYDKDFNNEADTPDNFQSRRPNTSFCFLDIRSPGLGDTAMYLCATSRDYRVSTGELFFGEGSRLTVL.